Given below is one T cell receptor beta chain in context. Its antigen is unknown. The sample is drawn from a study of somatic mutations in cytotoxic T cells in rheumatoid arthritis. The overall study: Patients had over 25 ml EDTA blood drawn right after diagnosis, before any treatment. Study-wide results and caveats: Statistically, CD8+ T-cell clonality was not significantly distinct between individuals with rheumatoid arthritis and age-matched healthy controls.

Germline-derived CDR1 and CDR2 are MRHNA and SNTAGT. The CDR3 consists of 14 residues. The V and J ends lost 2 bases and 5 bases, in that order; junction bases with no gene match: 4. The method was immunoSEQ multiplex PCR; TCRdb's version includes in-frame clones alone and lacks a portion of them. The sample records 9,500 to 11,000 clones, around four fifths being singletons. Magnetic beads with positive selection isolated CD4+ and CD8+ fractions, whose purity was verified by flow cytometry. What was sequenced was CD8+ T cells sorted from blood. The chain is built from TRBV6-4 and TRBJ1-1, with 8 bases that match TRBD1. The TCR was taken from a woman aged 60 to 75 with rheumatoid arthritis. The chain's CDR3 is CASSDPGGRTEAFF. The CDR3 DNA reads TGTGCCAGCAGTGACCCAGGGGGCCGGACTGAAGCTTTCTTT.